This T cell receptor (beta chain) was documented in a study of memory CD4+ T cells and cytomegalovirus serostatus. Notes on the study in general: Median bootstrapped AUC for CMV status was about 0.94 originally, approximately 0.9 US-trained.

Method: immunoSEQ multiplex PCR; TCRdb's copy keeps in-frame clones and lacks some. This sample has some 30,000 clones, with around four fifths found just once. The CDR3 has 14 residues. V shed 3 bases, J shed 9 bases, and the junction held 8 bases outside the gene matches. Germline V lookup: CDR1 KGHSH, CDR2 LQKENI. The sort gate was single viable CD3+CD4+CD8-CD45RO+ cells for memory CD4+ T cells. Points on this clone: Its antigen is not identified.

The TCR sequence derives from an adult in good health and CMV-seronegative. Some clones in this sample may be carry-over from other donors' samples. The rearrangement links TRBV18 to TRBJ1-5; 7 positions match TRBD1. The specimen sequenced was memory CD4+ T cells from blood. CDR3 loop: CASSPGQQSAPQHF. CDR3 coding DNA: TGTGCCAGCTCACCGGGACAGCAATCAGCGCCCCAGCATTTT.